This record covers a single T cell receptor beta chain. The entry originates in a study of blood T cell repertoires in COVID-19. Across the whole study: Italy, Spain and the United States were the sources of the convalescent and acute COVID-19 samples. Sources were T cells, B-cell-depleted T cells, or PBMCs; the material itself was cDNA or gDNA.

How the authors handled the data: Cell counts per sample came from amplifying reference gene primers. TCRdb's copy holds only in-frame clones and misses some; the assay was immunoSEQ multiplex PCR. V, J and clone size reflect that table, while D and trimming were determined from the DNA. Of roughly 230,000 clones in the sample, 85% were seen once. Germline V gene sequence: CDR1 SGHNT, CDR2 YENEEA. The CDR3 length is 15 residues. The J segment lost 2 bases and the V segment lost 2 bases, leaving 1 base of the junction unmatched. What was sequenced was peripheral blood. The receptor was isolated from a woman in her sixties with active or convalescent COVID-19. J is TRBJ2-1 and V is TRBV11-3; TRBD1 aligns across 9 bases. The CDR3 coding sequence is TGTGCCAGCAGCTTATGGGACAGGGCCTACAATGAGCAGTTCTTC. This encodes CASSLWDRAYNEQFF.